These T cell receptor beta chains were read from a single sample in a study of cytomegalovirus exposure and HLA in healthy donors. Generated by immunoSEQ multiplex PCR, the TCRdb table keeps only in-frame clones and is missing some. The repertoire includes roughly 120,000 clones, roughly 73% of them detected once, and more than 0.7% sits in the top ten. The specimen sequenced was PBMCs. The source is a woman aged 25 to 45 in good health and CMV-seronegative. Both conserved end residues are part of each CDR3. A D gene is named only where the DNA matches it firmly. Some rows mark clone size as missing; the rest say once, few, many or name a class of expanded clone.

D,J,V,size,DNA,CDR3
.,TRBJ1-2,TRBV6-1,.,TGTGCCAGGGAGAACTTTCCTGGCTACACCTTC,CARENFPGYTF
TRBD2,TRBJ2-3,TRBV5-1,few,TGCGCCAGCAGCCGCGGGACTAGCGGAGGCACAGATACGCAGTATTTT,CASSRGTSGGTDTQYF
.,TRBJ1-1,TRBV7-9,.,TGTGCCAGCAGCTCTAGGACACCGAACACTGAAGCTTTCTTT,CASSSRTPNTEAFF
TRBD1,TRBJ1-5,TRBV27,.,TGTGCCAGCAGGCTGGACAGGCAGTCGAGGGGGCCCCAGCATTTT,CASRLDRQSRGPQHF
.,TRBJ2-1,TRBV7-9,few,TGTGCCAGCAGCTTATTCCCAGGTTTAGTCGATGAGCAGTTCTTC,CASSLFPGLVDEQFF
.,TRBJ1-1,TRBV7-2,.,TGTGCCAGCAGCAGCGGGGGGAACACTGAAGCTTTCTTT,CASSSGGNTEAFF
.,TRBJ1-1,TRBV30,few,TGTGCCTGGAGTGCGGACAGTACTGAAGCTTTCTTT,CAWSADSTEAFF
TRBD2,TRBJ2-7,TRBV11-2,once,TGTGCCAGCAGCCTAAACAGGTGGGGGGGCTACGAGCAGTACTTC,CASSLNRWGGYEQYF
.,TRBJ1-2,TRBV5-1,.,TGCGCCAGCAGCAACACAGGCTCAAAGTCCTATGGCTACACCTTC,CASSNTGSKSYGYTF
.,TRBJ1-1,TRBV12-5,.,TGTGCTAGTGGTTTGGGTCGGAGGAACACTGAAGCTTTCTTT,CASGLGRRNTEAFF
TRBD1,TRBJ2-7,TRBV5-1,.,TGCGCCAGCAGCACTGGGGGGACAGGGGGCTTCTACGAGCAGTACTTC,CASSTGGTGGFYEQYF
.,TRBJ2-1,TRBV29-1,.,TGCAGCGCTACAGGGATTTTCACCTACAATGAGCAGTTCTTC,CSATGIFTYNEQFF
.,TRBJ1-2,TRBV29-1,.,TGCAGCGTTGAAGATACCCGGGTTGGGTATGGCTACACCTTC,CSVEDTRVGYGYTF
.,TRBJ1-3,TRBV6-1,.,TGTGCCAGCAGTGTAGACAGGGGAAACACCATATATTTT,CASSVDRGNTIYF
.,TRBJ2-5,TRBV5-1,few,TGCGCCAGCAGCTTGGGGCTTCATCAGGGGATGGAGACCCAGTACTTC,CASSLGLHQGMETQYF
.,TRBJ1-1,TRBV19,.,TGTGCCAGTAGCGCCTCGGGGGAACAGTACACTGAAGCTTTCTTT,CASSASGEQYTEAFF
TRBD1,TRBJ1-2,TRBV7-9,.,TGTGCCAGCAGCACATTCCCCCGGACAGGGGAAGGCTACACCTTC,CASSTFPRTGEGYTF
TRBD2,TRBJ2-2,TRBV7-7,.,TGTGCCAGCAGCGTTGGACTAGCGTACCCCACCGGGGAGCTGTTTTTT,CASSVGLAYPTGELFF
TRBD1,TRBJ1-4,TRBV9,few,TGTGCCAGCAGCTCCCAGGGGGCGGGAGATGAAAAACTGTTTTTT,CASSSQGAGDEKLFF
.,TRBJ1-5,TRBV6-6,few,TGTGCCAGCAGCCACTCCGGGGGGTCCAATCAGCCCCAGCATTTT,CASSHSGGSNQPQHF
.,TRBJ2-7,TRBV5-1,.,TGCGCCAGCAGCTTGGGAGCATGCGAGCAGTACTTC,CASSLGACEQYF
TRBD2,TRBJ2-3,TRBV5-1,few,TGCGCCAGCAGCACTCTAGCGGACACAGATACGCAGTATTTT,CASSTLADTDTQYF
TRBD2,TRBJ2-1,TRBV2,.,TGTGCCAGATCGAGCGGGAGGGCCTACAATGAGCAGTTCTTC,CARSSGRAYNEQFF
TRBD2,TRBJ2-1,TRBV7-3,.,TGTGCCAGCAGCCGTACGGGGGGGCCGGGAAATGAGCAGTTCTTC,CASSRTGGPGNEQFF
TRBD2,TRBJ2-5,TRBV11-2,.,TGTGCCAGCAGCCCGCGGACTAGCGGGGGTAAGACCCAGTACTTC,CASSPRTSGGKTQYF
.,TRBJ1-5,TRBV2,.,TGTGCCAGCAGTGAAGCCACCTATAGCAATCAGCCCCAGCATTTT,CASSEATYSNQPQHF
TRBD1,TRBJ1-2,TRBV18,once,TGTGCCAGCTCACTACGAGGACAGGGGGATAACTATGGCTACACCTTC,CASSLRGQGDNYGYTF
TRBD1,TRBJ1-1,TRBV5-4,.,TGTGCCAGCAGCCCCGGGGACAGGGAAGAAGCTTTCTTT,CASSPGDREEAFF
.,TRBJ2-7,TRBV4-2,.,TGTGCCAGCAGCCAAGAGCTCCCTTCAGGGGGGAATTCCTACGAGCAGTACTTC,CASSQELPSGGNSYEQYF
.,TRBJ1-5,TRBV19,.,TGTGCCAGTAGTATCCCACAGGTGCTCCCTCAGCCCCAGCATTTT,CASSIPQVLPQPQHF
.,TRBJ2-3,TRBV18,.,TGTGCCAGCTCTCCTTCAGGGGAATATACGCAGTATTTT,CASSPSGEYTQYF
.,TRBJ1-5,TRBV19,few,TGTGCCAGTAGTCCGCGACAGAATCAGCCCCAGCATTTT,CASSPRQNQPQHF
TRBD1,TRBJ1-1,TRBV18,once,TGTGCCAGCTCACCCGGCAACAGGGGCACTGAAGCTTTCTTT,CASSPGNRGTEAFF
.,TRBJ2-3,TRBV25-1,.,TGTGCCAGCAGTGAATCTACCGTCCCAGATACGCAGTATTTT,CASSESTVPDTQYF
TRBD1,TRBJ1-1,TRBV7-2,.,TGTGCCAGCAGCCAGGACAGGACGATATACACTGAAGCTTTCTTT,CASSQDRTIYTEAFF
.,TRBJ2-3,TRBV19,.,TGTGCCAGTAGCCTTAGCACAGATACGCAGTATTTT,CASSLSTDTQYF
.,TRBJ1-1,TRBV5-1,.,TGCGCCAGCAGCTTTAACAGGGACGGAACTGAAGCTTTCTTT,CASSFNRDGTEAFF
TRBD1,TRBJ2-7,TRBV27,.,TGTGCCAGCAGTTTATTACAGGGGGCTAACGAGCAGTACTTC,CASSLLQGANEQYF